What follows are 29 T cell receptor beta chains derived from one specimen sequenced in a study of technical replicates of blood from several donors. Libraries were prepared by immunoSEQ multiplex PCR; TCRdb keeps only in-frame clonotypes and omits some of them. The table lists tens of thousands of clones, roughly 94% of them singletons. The sequencing sample was made of T cells isolated from PBMCs. The receptor set was obtained from a human donor in good health.

The rearrangement joins TRBV6-1 to TRBJ1-6; 10 nucleotides agree with TRBD1. Germline V gives CDR1 MNHNS, CDR2 SASEGT. This CDR3 contains 15 residues. V trimming: 6 bases; J trimming: 10 bases; junction bases outside the gene matches: 9. The CDR3 loop reads CASSWDRGSRSPLHF. The CDR3 DNA follows: TGTGCCAGCAGCTGGGACAGGGGAAGCCGCTCACCCCTCCACTTT.

The table lists this clone with a few counts. The rearrangement uses TRBV5-1 and TRBJ2-7, with 9 bases matching TRBD1. This CDR3 region has 14 residues. In germline, CDR1 is SGHRS, CDR2 YFSETQ. V lost 3 bases, J lost 5 bases, and 6 bases stayed unmatched. The CDR3 protein is CASSSGQGVDEQYF. CDR3 DNA: TGCGCCAGCAGCTCGGGACAGGGAGTGGACGAGCAGTACTTC.

The CDR3 DNA is TGTGCCTGGAGTTCAGAGACAGGGGGATATGGCTACACCTTC. It encodes CAWSSETGGYGYTF. The chain carries TRBV30 and TRBJ1-2, with TRBD1 matching over 9 bases. Unmatched junction bases numbered 6, after V lost 2 bases and J lost 5 bases. Per germline, CDR1 GTSNPN and CDR2 SVGIG (reference sequence). CDR3 length: 14 residues. Looking up the rest from reference TRBV30 and TRBJ1-2 gives the full variable domain: SQTIHQWPATLVQPVGSPLSLECTVEGTSNPNLYWYRQAAGRGLQLLFYSVGIGQISSEVPQNLSASRPQDRQFILSSKKLLLSDSGFYLCAWSSETGGYGYTFGSGTRLTVV.

As for this clone: Compared with germline, one end of the junction differs, possibly owing to a read error. The chain has TRBV5-1 and TRBJ1-2; the D gene is possibly TRBD1 (5 bases). This CDR3 has 15 amino acids. Germline V lookup: CDR1 SGHRS, CDR2 YFSETQ. The CDR3 region is CASSLISARQNFLAF. CDR3 bases: TGCGCCAGCAGCTTGATTTCAGCGAGACAGAACTTTCTAGCCTTC.

The V call is TRBV6-5, the J call TRBJ1-2, with TRBD1 as a possible D gene (5 bases). CDR3 length: 13 residues. Germline V gene sequence: CDR1 MNHEY, CDR2 SVGAGI. In DNA, the CDR3 is TGTGCAATCAGCGGGGGGGCTAACTATGGCTACACCTTC. This translates into CAISGGANYGYTF.

The CDR3 nucleotides read TGCGCCAGCAGCCACGGGTCTCTCGGCTCCTACGAGCAGTACTTC. It encodes CASSHGSLGSYEQYF. The rearrangement links TRBV4-1 to TRBJ2-7; no firm D call. With 3 bases removed from V and 0 bases from J, the gap between germline ends came to 12 bases. Germline values: CDR1 MGHRA, CDR2 YSYEKL. The CDR3 has 15 amino acids.

The chain is built from TRBV29-1 and TRBJ2-7; TRBD1 matches at 9 bases. The length of the CDR3 is 14 residues. Germline CDR1 reads SQVTM; CDR2 reads ANQGSEA. V gave up 3 bases and J gave up 6 bases; unmatched junction bases: 9. CDR3 nucleotides: TGCAGCGTTGAGGGGAAGGACAGGGGAACCGAGCAGTACTTC. Its protein is CSVEGKDRGTEQYF.

The chain is built from TRBV6-1 and TRBJ2-1; D gene unclear. Germline CDR1 reads MNHNS; CDR2 reads SASEGT. V was cut by 4 bases and J by 0 bases, with 13 bases left in between. The CDR3 spans 16 residues. DNA of the CDR3: TGTGCCAGCAGTGGTCTTCAAGCTGCCTCCTACAATGAGCAGTTCTTC. Its translation is CASSGLQAASYNEQFF.

V usage is TRBV14 and J usage is TRBJ2-3; 11 bases agree with TRBD2. Losses at the gene ends were 5 bases for V and 5 bases for J; bases not matched to a gene: 3. The CDR3 is made up of 14 amino acids. Germline V lookup: CDR1 SGHDN, CDR2 FVKESK. CDR3 in amino acids: CASSGLAGVDTQYF. The CDR3 region has the DNA TGTGCCAGCAGCGGACTAGCGGGTGTAGATACGCAGTATTTT.

The chain has TRBV5-1 and TRBJ2-1; tentatively, D is TRBD2 (5 bases). Germline CDR1 is SGHRS and CDR2 is YFSETQ. V lost 2 bases, J lost 9 bases, and 9 bases lay in between. The CDR3 covers 12 residues. The CDR3 DNA sequence: TGCGCCAGCAGCTTTTTAGGGAGTGAGCAGTTCTTC. This codes for CASSFLGSEQFF.

V usage is TRBV5-4 and J usage is TRBJ2-7; possible D gene TRBD2, 5 bases. V was cut by 4 bases and J by 1 base, with 9 bases left in between. Germline V gene sequence: CDR1 SGHNT, CDR2 YYREEE (reference sequence). The CDR3 sequence is 13 residues long. The CDR3 here is CASSPPGSYEQYF. The CDR3 DNA sequence: TGTGCCAGCAGCCCCCCGGGGTCCTACGAGCAGTACTTC.

This chain uses TRBV19 with TRBJ1-1; D gene unclear. Per germline, CDR1 LNHDA and CDR2 SQIVND (reference sequence). Trimming took 3 bases from V and 0 from J, leaving 11 bases between them. CDR3 length equals 15 residues. The CDR3 reads CASSIGGVMNTEAFF. In DNA, the CDR3 is TGTGCCAGTAGTATTGGAGGCGTAATGAACACTGAAGCTTTCTTT.

This chain uses TRBV7-3 with TRBJ2-3; possible D gene TRBD2, 5 bases. The CDR3 totals 15 residues. V gave up 0 bases and J gave up 2 bases, with 9 bases separating them. CDR1 SGHTA and CDR2 FQGTGA come from the germline V gene. The DNA of the CDR3 is TGTGCCAGCAGCTTAACTCAGACTACCACAGATACGCAGTATTTT. It yields the protein CASSLTQTTTDTQYF.

V gene TRBV29-1 combines with J gene TRBJ2-1; 7 nucleotides agree with TRBD1. Germline CDR1 reads SQVTM; CDR2 reads ANQGSEA. The V segment lost 7 bases and the J segment 2 bases; nucleotides outside the gene matches: 5. This CDR3 region has 13 residues. The CDR3 nucleotides are TGCAGCGATGGGGACAGCGCCTACAATGAGCAGTTCTTC. Translation gives CSDGDSAYNEQFF.

The rearrangement links TRBV2 to TRBJ2-2; TRBD1 matches at 7 bases. This CDR3 has 15 residues. Germline CDR1 reads SNHLY; CDR2 reads FYNNEI. The V segment lost 8 bases and the J segment 2 bases; nucleotides outside the gene matches: 8. The CDR3 protein is CASQTGTVNTGELFF. The CDR3 coding sequence is TGTGCCAGCCAGACCGGGACAGTAAACACCGGGGAGCTGTTTTTT.

The chain carries TRBV5-1 and TRBJ1-3; D may be TRBD1 (5 bases). The CDR3 is made up of 19 amino acids. Germline V gene sequence: CDR1 SGHRS, CDR2 YFSETQ. Deletions cut 7 bases from V and 4 bases from J, with 30 bases between. CDR3 in amino acids: CASVGMKSSVWGRGNTIYF. The CDR3 nucleotides are TGCGCCAGCGTTGGGATGAAGTCCAGCGTCTGGGGCCGAGGAAACACCATATATTTT.

The chain employs TRBV29-1 and TRBJ1-2, with TRBD1 matching over 7 bases. The germline CDR1 and CDR2 sequences are SQVTM and ANQGSEA. V dropped 4 bases and J dropped 3; count of bases not matched to a gene: 2. The CDR3 sequence is 12 residues long. CDR3 in amino acids: CSVAQGYYGYTF. In nucleotides, the CDR3 is TGCAGCGTTGCACAGGGGTACTATGGCTACACCTTC. The full variable domain, rest sourced from reference TRBV29-1 and TRBJ1-2, is SAVISQKPSRDICQRGTSLTIQCQVDSQVTMMFWYRQQPGQSLTLIATANQGSEATYESGFVIDKFPISRPNLTFSTLTVSNMSPEDSSIYLCSVAQGYYGYTFGSGTRLTVV.

V and J are TRBV19 and TRBJ1-1; 7 bases align to TRBD1. J gave up 1 base and V 1 base, and 3 bases lay outside the gene matches. This CDR3 contains 15 residues. Germline V CDR1 and CDR2: LNHDA, SQIVND (reference sequence). The CDR3 bases are TGTGCCAGTAGTATAGGGACAGGAAAGAACACTGAAGCTTTCTTT. It codes for CASSIGTGKNTEAFF.

The rearrangement joins TRBV30 to TRBJ1-4, with 9 bases that match TRBD1. This CDR3 region has 16 residues. Germline V gene data show CDR1 as GTSNPN and CDR2 as SVGIG (reference sequence). The junction had 16 bases not matched to a gene; V was cut back by 7 bases and J by 7 bases. The chain's CDR3 is CASRGQGFWSAEKLFF. In DNA form, the CDR3 reads TGTGCCTCGCGGGGACAGGGCTTCTGGTCGGCTGAAAAACTGTTTTTT.

The chain employs TRBV6-5 and TRBJ1-1; 8 bases align to TRBD1. This CDR3 is built from 15 residues. J gave up 5 bases and V 7 bases, and 12 bases lay outside the gene matches. From germline, CDR1 is MNHEY and CDR2 SVGAGI. CDR3 bases: TGTGCCAGCATCGACCCCGGACAGGGAGGGACTGAAGCTTTCTTT. Translating it yields CASIDPGQGGTEAFF.

The chain couples TRBV11-2 to TRBJ2-7, with D possibly being TRBD2 (7 bases). CDR3 length: 14 residues. Germline V gene lookup returns CDR1 SGHAT and CDR2 FQNNGV. V lost 5 bases and J 5 bases, leaving 16 bases between the germline ends. The DNA for the CDR3 is TGTGCCAGCAGCGAGCGGGACACCTCGCACGAGCAGTACTTC. It specifies CASSERDTSHEQYF.

This chain joins TRBV28 and TRBJ2-1; the D gene is possibly TRBD2 (6 bases). The V gene's germline CDR1 is MDHEN and CDR2 SYDVKM. This CDR3 is built from 15 residues. Trimming pared 5 bases from V and 0 bases from J, leaving 11 bases between. CDR3 DNA: TGTGCCAGCAGTCTCGCGGGGAGCTCCTACAATGAGCAGTTCTTC. Its protein is CASSLAGSSYNEQFF.

The chain has TRBV7-8 and TRBJ2-3; 10 bases agree with TRBD1. The trim removed 1 base at V and 3 bases at J, leaving 10 bases unmatched. The CDR3 is 18 amino acids. Germline values: CDR1 SGHVS, CDR2 FQNEAQ. CDR3 nucleotides: TGTGCCAGCAGCTTAGTAGTATTTTGGGGACAGGGGACAGATACGCAGTATTTT. Residues: CASSLVVFWGQGTDTQYF.

The chain uses TRBV7-2 and TRBJ2-1; 10 bases align to TRBD2. CDR3 length: 15 amino acids. In germline, CDR1 is SGHTA, CDR2 FQGNSA. After removal of 3 bases from V and 4 bases from J, the junction contained 3 bases not matched to a gene. This CDR3 reads CASSFSGGTYNEQFF. Here the CDR3 DNA reads TGTGCCAGCAGCTTTAGCGGGGGGACTTACAATGAGCAGTTCTTC.

A single count supports this clone. The gene calls are TRBV5-5 and TRBJ2-5; unclear D gene. V was shortened by 1 base and J by 5 bases, with 9 bases between the two germline ends. The germline CDR1 and CDR2 sequences are SGHKS and YYEKEE (reference sequence). This CDR3 comprises 13 residues. CDR3 loop: CASSLPGRETQYF. In nucleotides, the CDR3 is TGTGCCAGCAGCTTGCCGGGTAGGGAGACCCAGTACTTC.

The chain is built from TRBV11-3 and TRBJ2-3, with TRBD1 matching 9 bases. V shed 4 bases and J 2 bases; nucleotides not matched to a gene: 13. The V gene's germline CDR1 is SGHNT and CDR2 YENEEA. The CDR3 consists of 18 residues. The CDR3 region is CASSSPEGQGTYTDTQYF. DNA for the CDR3: TGTGCCAGCAGCTCGCCTGAAGGACAGGGGACTTACACAGATACGCAGTATTTT.

This chain links TRBV27 with TRBJ2-3, with TRBD2 identical over 8 bases. This CDR3 spans 14 amino acids. Germline V CDR1 and CDR2: MNHEY, SMNVEV (reference sequence). V lost 5 bases, J lost 7 bases, and 8 bases stayed unmatched. CDR3 sequence reads: CASSPRTSRHTQYF. The CDR3 DNA follows: TGTGCCAGCAGTCCTCGGACTAGCAGGCATACGCAGTATTTT.

The V call is TRBV5-1, the J call TRBJ2-7; TRBD1 aligns across 9 bases. Looked up from germline, CDR1 is SGHRS and CDR2 is YFSETQ. The CDR3 runs 15 residues. V dropped 4 bases and J dropped 5; count of bases not matched to a gene: 10. CDR3 in DNA: TGCGCCAGCAGCCGGGATGGGACAGGGTTGGACGAGCAGTACTTC. This codes for CASSRDGTGLDEQYF.

The chain combines TRBV11-2 with TRBJ1-2; D is unresolved. CDR3 size: 12 residues. CDR1 is SGHAT and CDR2 is FQNNGV in the germline V gene. The V end was cut by 1 base, the J end by 8 bases, with 8 bases between. The CDR3 coding sequence is TGTGCCAGCAGCTTAGGTGGTCGGGGCTACACCTTC. It is translated as CASSLGGRGYTF.